This TCR beta chain was profiled in a study of shared clonotypes between healthy human individuals. Per the study methods: As immunoSEQ supplied junction-only sequences (without quality scores), filtering differed. Sequencing used immunoSEQ multiplex PCR; TCRdb keeps in-frame clones, though not all of them. The V and J calls and clone size are taken from that table; D and trimming were inferred from the DNA. The table includes some 530,000 clones, over 70% detected once. Those who donated were healthy HIV-negative adults, with no recent acute infections or vaccinations reported. Only one count was recorded for this clone. The CDR3 is 13 amino acids. V was trimmed by 0 bases and J by 5 bases, leaving 7 bases between them. Germline lookup yields CDR1 SGHAT and CDR2 FQNNGV.

Sequencing input: PBMCs. The sequence came from a woman aged 40-49 years in good health. Some clones in this sample may be carry-over from other donors' samples. The chain joins TRBV11-2 to TRBJ2-5, with a tentative D call TRBD1 (6 bases). CDR3 nucleotide sequence: TGTGCCAGCAGCTTAGAGGGGGCCGAGACCCAGTACTTC. This sequence encodes CASSLEGAETQYF.